This is a list of T cell receptor beta chains from one sample in a study of a mutant IDH1 vaccine in newly diagnosed glioma. Antigen specificity for these receptors is unknown. The table came from immunoSEQ multiplex PCR; TCRdb's copy has only in-frame clones and leaves some out. Seen here are about 27,000 clones, less than 85% observed once, and the top ten hold roughly a third. The material sequenced was PBMCs, taken from a glioma patient whose treatment included an IDH1 peptide vaccine. The source of these receptors is a man under 40 with glioma. Each CDR3 is given with its conserved first and last residue. D genes are given only for firm matches. Expanded clones are given a class, and other clones once, few, many or no size at all.

.	TRBV10-3	TRBJ1-5	.	CAISEGALNQPQHF	TGTGCCATCAGTGAAGGGGCCCTCAATCAGCCCCAGCATTTT
TRBD1	TRBV6-5	TRBJ1-1	.	CASNDRGRTTEAFF	TGTGCCAGCAATGACAGGGGCCGGACCACTGAAGCTTTCTTT
TRBD2	TRBV5-4	TRBJ2-3	.	CASGSGGPTDTQYF	TGTGCCAGCGGGAGCGGGGGGCCCACAGATACGCAGTATTTT
.	TRBV18	TRBJ1-1	.	CASSTDENTEAFF	TGTGCCAGCTCGACCGACGAGAACACTGAAGCTTTCTTT
.	TRBV20-1	TRBJ2-3	.	CSASLEDTQYF	TGCAGTGCTAGTCTAGAAGATACGCAGTATTTT
.	TRBV5-6	TRBJ1-6	.	CASSYGGSYNSPLHF	TGTGCCAGCAGCTATGGGGGCTCCTATAATTCACCCCTCCACTTT
.	TRBV1	TRBJ2-7	.	CTSSQGTSAYEQYF	TGCACCAGCAGCCAAGGGACCTCCGCCTACGAGCAGTACTTC
.	TRBV5-5	TRBJ2-5	.	CASSFEWTETQYF	TGTGCCAGCAGCTTTGAGTGGACAGAGACCCAGTACTTC
TRBD2	TRBV4-3	TRBJ2-1	.	CASSHQLAGGYSSYNEQFF	TGCGCCAGCAGCCATCAGCTAGCGGGGGGCTATAGCTCCTACAATGAGCAGTTCTTC
.	TRBV5-1	TRBJ1-1	.	CASSATVDHTEAFF	TGCGCCAGCAGCGCGACAGTCGATCACACTGAAGCTTTCTTT
.	TRBV5-1	TRBJ1-1	.	CASSLAGSGAVTEAFF	TGCGCCAGCAGCTTGGCAGGCAGTGGGGCGGTCACTGAAGCTTTCTTT
TRBD2	TRBV5-1	TRBJ2-7	.	CASSLGLLAGDHEQYF	TGCGCCAGCAGCTTGGGGTTGCTAGCGGGAGACCACGAGCAGTACTTC
.	TRBV4-3	TRBJ1-2	.	CASSQGSGVGGYTF	TGCGCCAGCAGCCAAGGGTCAGGGGTAGGGGGCTACACCTTC
TRBD1	TRBV5-1	TRBJ2-7	few	CASEPRPGTGGYEQYF	TGCGCCAGCGAACCACGCCCGGGGACAGGGGGCTACGAGCAGTACTTC
TRBD2	TRBV4-1	TRBJ2-7	.	CASSPATGGVTYEQYF	TGCGCCAGCAGCCCCGCGACGGGAGGGGTGACCTACGAGCAGTACTTC
TRBD2	TRBV5-4	TRBJ2-1	.	CASSRAGLSNEQFF	TGTGCCAGCAGCAGAGCGGGACTCAGTAATGAGCAGTTCTTC
TRBD1	TRBV4-3	TRBJ2-4	.	CASSHLLGDRDAKNIQYF	TGCGCCAGCAGCCACCTCCTTGGGGACAGGGACGCCAAAAACATTCAGTACTTC
.	TRBV9	TRBJ1-5	.	CASSVWPDSNQPQHF	TGTGCCAGCAGCGTATGGCCGGATAGCAATCAGCCCCAGCATTTT
.	TRBV2	TRBJ2-7	.	CASSDEGVEQYF	TGTGCCAGCAGTGACGAAGGGGTGGAGCAGTACTTC
.	TRBV7-9	TRBJ1-2	.	CASSPPRRGTNYGYTF	TGTGCCAGCAGCCCCCCTCGCAGGGGAACTAACTATGGCTACACCTTC
.	TRBV29-1	TRBJ1-4	.	CSVGSATNEKLFF	TGCAGCGTTGGGTCAGCAACTAATGAAAAACTGTTTTTT
.	TRBV5-1	TRBJ2-7	.	CASSLGETGHEQYF	TGCGCCAGCAGCTTGGGAGAAACGGGGCACGAGCAGTACTTC
.	TRBV7-9	TRBJ2-1	once	CASSSSGGRGINNEQFF	TGTGCCAGCAGCTCCTCTGGGGGGCGGGGGATTAACAATGAGCAGTTCTTC
TRBD2	TRBV14	TRBJ2-7	.	CASSPTRRASGTYEQYF	TGTGCCAGCAGCCCCACTCGAAGGGCTAGCGGCACCTACGAGCAGTACTTC
TRBD1	TRBV6-1	TRBJ1-1	.	CASSVRQGDEAFF	TGTGCCAGCAGTGTTAGACAGGGTGATGAAGCTTTCTTT
.	TRBV6-4	TRBJ1-5	few	CASRGTIVNQPQHF	TGTGCCAGCAGGGGGACAATAGTTAATCAGCCCCAGCATTTT
.	TRBV7-2	TRBJ2-7	once	CASSSTSYEQYF	TGTGCCAGCAGCTCTACCTCCTACGAGCAGTACTTC
.	TRBV6-4	TRBJ1-1	once	CASSDEGTPGEAFF	TGTGCCAGCAGTGACGAGGGCACCCCTGGTGAAGCTTTCTTT
.	TRBV5-4	TRBJ2-7	.	CASSLGGHESSYEQYF	TGTGCCAGCAGCTTGGGGGGCCACGAGAGCTCCTACGAGCAGTACTTC
TRBD1	TRBV30	TRBJ2-6	.	CAWSVRPRGRGRANVLTF	TGTGCCTGGAGTGTACGACCCAGGGGGCGCGGTAGGGCCAACGTCCTGACTTTC
.	TRBV6-1	TRBJ1-1	.	CASSPGRENTEAFF	TGTGCCAGCAGCCCCGGACGGGAGAACACTGAAGCTTTCTTT
TRBD1	TRBV6-1	TRBJ1-4	.	CASSGTGQGGHEKLFF	TGTGCCAGCAGTGGGACGGGACAGGGGGGGCATGAAAAACTGTTTTTT
TRBD1	TRBV19	TRBJ1-2	once	CASSIGQGYGYTF	TGTGCCAGTAGTATCGGACAGGGATATGGCTACACCTTC
.	TRBV30	TRBJ2-7	.	CAWSPGGGGEQYF	TGTGCCTGGAGTCCGGGAGGGGGCGGTGAGCAGTACTTC
.	TRBV25-1	TRBJ2-1	once	CASSEWVSPNEQFF	TGTGCCAGCAGTGAATGGGTTAGCCCCAATGAGCAGTTCTTC
.	TRBV28	TRBJ2-2	.	CASSIYTGELFF	TGTGCCAGCAGCATATATACCGGGGAGCTGTTTTTT
TRBD1	TRBV19	TRBJ1-6	.	CASSRTGTAYNSPLHF	TGTGCCAGTAGTCGTACCGGGACAGCGTATAATTCACCCCTCCACTTT
.	TRBV4-2	TRBJ2-7	.	CASSQTVPGPKAAYEQYF	TGTGCCAGCAGCCAGACGGTACCGGGACCCAAAGCAGCCTACGAGCAGTACTTC
.	TRBV6-7	TRBJ1-6	.	CASSYFVPQGRHSPLHF	TGTGCCAGCAGTTACTTCGTACCCCAGGGTCGGCATTCACCCCTCCACTTT
.	TRBV6-5	TRBJ2-2	.	CASSYGLNTGELFF	TGTGCCAGCAGTTACGGGTTGAACACCGGGGAGCTGTTTTTT
.	TRBV4-1	TRBJ1-4	.	CASSAGVDNEKLFF	TGCGCCAGCAGCGCAGGGGTCGATAATGAAAAACTGTTTTTT
.	TRBV4-3	TRBJ1-3	.	CASSQFMTSGNTIYF	TGCGCCAGCAGCCAATTCATGACATCTGGAAACACCATATATTTT
.	TRBV9	TRBJ2-2	.	CASSLSRGYEGLYTGELFF	TGTGCCAGCAGTCTTTCTCGTGGGTACGAGGGGCTTTACACCGGGGAGCTGTTTTTT
TRBD1	TRBV19	TRBJ2-7	.	CASRLTGDYEQYF	TGTGCCAGTAGGTTGACAGGGGACTACGAGCAGTACTTC
.	TRBV9	TRBJ1-5	.	CASSETDGRGSEPQHF	TGTGCCAGCAGCGAAACAGACGGGAGGGGGTCCGAACCCCAGCATTTT
TRBD1	TRBV5-4	TRBJ1-2	.	CASSLGQGPAANYGYTF	TGTGCCAGCAGCTTGGGACAGGGGCCCGCAGCTAACTATGGCTACACCTTC
TRBD1	TRBV18	TRBJ1-2	.	CASSPTTDRGNYGYTF	TGTGCCAGCTCACCTACCACGGACAGGGGCAACTATGGCTACACCTTC
.	TRBV5-1	TRBJ2-7	.	CASSLGIGESYEQYF	TGCGCCAGCAGCTTGGGAATCGGGGAGTCGTACGAGCAGTACTTC
TRBD1	TRBV5-6	TRBJ1-1	.	CASSSGQVRAEAFF	TGTGCCAGCAGCTCAGGACAGGTCAGGGCTGAAGCTTTCTTT
.	TRBV7-8	TRBJ2-7	.	CASSLRGAYEQYF	TGTGCCAGCAGCTTAAGGGGAGCCTACGAGCAGTACTTC
.	TRBV20-1	TRBJ2-5	few	CSARGDGTQYF	TGCAGTGCTAGGGGGGATGGGACCCAGTACTTC
.	TRBV30	TRBJ2-7	few	CAWSAPPRMAATYEQYF	TGTGCCTGGAGTGCCCCCCCCAGAATGGCAGCAACCTACGAGCAGTACTTC
.	TRBV19	TRBJ1-2	few	CASTRDGTNYGYTF	TGTGCCAGTACCCGGGACGGTACTAACTATGGCTACACCTTC
TRBD1	TRBV9	TRBJ2-7	once	CASSISETGSIARYEQYF	TGTGCCAGCAGCATTAGTGAGACAGGGAGTATAGCTCGATACGAGCAGTACTTC
TRBD1	TRBV2	TRBJ1-5	few	CASSGGGESNQPQHF	TGTGCCAGCAGTGGAGGGGGCGAAAGCAATCAGCCCCAGCATTTT
TRBD2	TRBV7-8	TRBJ2-3	once	CASSLRIPSGSFADTQYF	TGTGCCAGCAGCTTAAGGATCCCTAGCGGGAGTTTCGCAGATACGCAGTATTTT
TRBD1	TRBV5-5	TRBJ1-1	.	CASSPQGSRTEAFF	TGTGCCAGCAGCCCACAGGGGTCTCGCACTGAAGCTTTCTTT
TRBD1	TRBV10-3	TRBJ1-5	.	CAISEYRGDQPQHF	TGTGCCATCAGTGAGTACAGGGGGGATCAGCCCCAGCATTTT
.	TRBV6-1	TRBJ1-5	.	CASSERSNQPQHF	TGTGCCAGCAGTGAGCGGAGCAATCAGCCCCAGCATTTT